The T cell receptor beta chain under discussion was sequenced for a study of blood T cell repertoires in COVID-19. On the study more broadly: Samples of COVID-19 (acute and convalescent) were obtained from the United States, Italy and Spain. T cells, B-cell-depleted T cells, or PBMCs supplied cDNA or gDNA.

As processed by the authors: The assay estimated nucleated cells by amplifying reference gene primers. The table came from immunoSEQ multiplex PCR; TCRdb's copy has only in-frame clones and leaves some out. For V, J and clone size, that table is used; D and trimming come from the DNA. The sample has 150,000 to 200,000 clones, nearly 90% seen once; the top ten hold roughly 0.6%. The sample taken for sequencing was peripheral blood. This sequence was found in a man over 45 with acute or convalescent COVID-19.

The CDR3 is CASSLDGLYGYTF. For the CDR3, the DNA is TGTGCCAGCAGCTTAGATGGCCTTTATGGCTACACCTTC. This chain links TRBV7-9 with TRBJ1-2; D ambiguous. The CDR3 covers 13 residues. Germline assignment: CDR1 SEHNR and CDR2 FQNEAQ (reference sequence). V lost 1 base and J lost 5, with 8 bases in between.